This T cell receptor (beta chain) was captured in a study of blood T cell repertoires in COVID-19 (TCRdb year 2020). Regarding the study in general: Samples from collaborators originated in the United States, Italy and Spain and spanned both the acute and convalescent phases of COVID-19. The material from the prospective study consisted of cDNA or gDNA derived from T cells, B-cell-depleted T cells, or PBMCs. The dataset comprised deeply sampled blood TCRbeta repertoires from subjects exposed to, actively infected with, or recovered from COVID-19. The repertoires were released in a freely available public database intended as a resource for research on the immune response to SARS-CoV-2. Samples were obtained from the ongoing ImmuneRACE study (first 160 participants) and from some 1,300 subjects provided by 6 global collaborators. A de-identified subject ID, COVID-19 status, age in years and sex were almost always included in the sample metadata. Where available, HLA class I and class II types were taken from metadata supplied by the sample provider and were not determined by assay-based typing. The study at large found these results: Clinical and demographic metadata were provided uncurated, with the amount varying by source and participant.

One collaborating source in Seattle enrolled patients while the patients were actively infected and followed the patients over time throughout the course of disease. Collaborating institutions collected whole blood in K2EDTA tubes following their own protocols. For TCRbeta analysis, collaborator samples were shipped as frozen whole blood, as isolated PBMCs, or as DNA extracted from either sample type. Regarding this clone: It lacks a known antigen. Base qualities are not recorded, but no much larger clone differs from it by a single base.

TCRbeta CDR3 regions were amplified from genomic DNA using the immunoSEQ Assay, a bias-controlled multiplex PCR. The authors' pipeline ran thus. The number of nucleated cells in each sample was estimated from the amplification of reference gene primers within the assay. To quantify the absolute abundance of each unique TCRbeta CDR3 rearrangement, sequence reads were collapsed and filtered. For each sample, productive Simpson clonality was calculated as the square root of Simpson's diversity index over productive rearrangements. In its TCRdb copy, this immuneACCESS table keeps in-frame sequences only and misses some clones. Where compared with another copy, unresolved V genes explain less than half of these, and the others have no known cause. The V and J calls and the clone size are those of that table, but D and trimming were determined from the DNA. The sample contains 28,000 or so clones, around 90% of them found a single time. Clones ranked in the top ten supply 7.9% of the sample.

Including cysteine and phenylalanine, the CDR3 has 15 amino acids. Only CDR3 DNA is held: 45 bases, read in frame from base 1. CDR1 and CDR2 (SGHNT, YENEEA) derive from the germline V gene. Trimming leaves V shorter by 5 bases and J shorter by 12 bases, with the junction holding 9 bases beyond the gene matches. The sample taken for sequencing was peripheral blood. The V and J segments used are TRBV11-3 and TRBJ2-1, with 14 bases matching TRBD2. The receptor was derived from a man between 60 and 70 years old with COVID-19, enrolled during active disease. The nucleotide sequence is TGTGCCAGCAGCCCCGGGACTAGCGGGGGCCTGGGGCAGTTCTTC. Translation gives CASSPGTSGGLGQFF.